This T cell receptor beta chain derives from a study of cytomegalovirus exposure and HLA in healthy donors. About the research overall: The same platform was used for the 120 or so validation repertoires as for the roughly 730 first-cohort repertoires, as reported in a later analysis. Findings of the study overall: Some public TCRs appeared in many individuals, while most sequences were rare. Cytomegalovirus association was assigned to over 150 TCR beta chains.

The study drew the donors from its approximately 110-subject validation cohort, separate from the approximately 690-subject first cohort. This clone was seen only a few times. Its antigen is undetermined. The V gene end was trimmed by 6 bases and the J gene end by 3 bases; junction bases not matched to a gene: 8. CDR3 length: 14 amino acids. The germline V gene encodes CDR1 ENHRY and CDR2 SYGVKD. Using immunoSEQ multiplex PCR, the repertoire was profiled, and TCRdb retains in-frame clones only, with some absent. In the table there are hundreds of thousands of clones, 86% of which are singletons. The chain is built from TRBV10-3 and TRBJ2-7, with 7 nucleotides matching TRBD1. This clonotype was sampled from a woman aged 18-29 years in good health and CMV-seronegative. The sequenced material came from PBMCs. The CDR3: CAIRQGKVGYEQYF. The CDR3 DNA follows: TGTGCCATCAGACAGGGGAAGGTTGGCTACGAGCAGTACTTC.